This is a list of T cell receptor beta chains from one sample in a study of OX40 agonist ivuxolimab in advanced cancers. The table came from immunoSEQ multiplex PCR; TCRdb's copy has only in-frame clones and leaves some out. The repertoire consists of some 39,000 clones, with about 88% occurring once and the leading ten covering approximately 12%. Sequencing used CD4+ or CD8+ T cells sorted from blood, obtained in a trial of the OX40 agonist ivuxolimab. The receptors originated from an adult with an advanced solid tumor such as melanoma, head and neck, liver or kidney cancer. Both conserved end residues are part of each CDR3. A D gene is named only where the DNA matches it firmly. Clone size appears in some rows only: once, few, many, or a class for an expanded clone.

J,size,D,V,DNA,CDR3
TRBJ2-5,.,.,TRBV11-1,TGTGCCAGCAGCCGGACAGTCCAAGAGACCCAGTACTTC,CASSRTVQETQYF
TRBJ1-1,few,TRBD1,TRBV6-5,TGTGCCAGCAGTTACACAGGGGGCATCACTGAAGCTTTCTTT,CASSYTGGITEAFF
TRBJ2-3,once,.,TRBV19,TGTGCCAGTAGCAATCGGGGCCCCTATAGCACAGATACGCAGTATTTT,CASSNRGPYSTDTQYF
TRBJ2-7,.,TRBD2,TRBV28,TGTGCCAGCAGTTTCTCGACTAGCACCTTGGAGCAGTACTTC,CASSFSTSTLEQYF
TRBJ1-5,few,.,TRBV16,TGTGCCAGCAGCCAAGGACGGTATCAGCCCCAGCATTTT,CASSQGRYQPQHF
TRBJ2-1,.,.,TRBV27,TGTGCCAGCAGCCACCTGCGGGGCTATGAGCAGTTCTTC,CASSHLRGYEQFF
TRBJ2-1,.,TRBD1,TRBV5-1,TGCGCCAGCAGCGTCGACAGGGTCCGGGGAAATGAGCAGTTCTTC,CASSVDRVRGNEQFF
TRBJ2-7,.,TRBD2,TRBV5-1,TGCGCCAGCAGCCCCCGGGGGGCTAGCGGGAGACGAGAGCAATACTTC,CASSPRGASGRREQYF
TRBJ1-5,once,.,TRBV23-1,TGCGCCAGCACCGGAAAATCCGGACAAAGGGGGGACCAGCCCCAGCATTTT,CASTGKSGQRGDQPQHF
TRBJ2-2,.,.,TRBV30,TGTGCCTGGAGAGGAGCCGGGACATTGAACACCGGGGAGCTGTTTTTT,CAWRGAGTLNTGELFF
TRBJ2-1,.,.,TRBV5-1,TGCGCCAGCAGCTTTGGTTTAAGTACGGTTGGCTCTGAGCAGTTCTTC,CASSFGLSTVGSEQFF
TRBJ2-7,.,TRBD2,TRBV27,TGTGCCAGCAGTGCCTTCCTGGGCCGGGAGGGTACCCACGAGCAGTACTTC,CASSAFLGREGTHEQYF
TRBJ1-1,.,.,TRBV18,TGTGCCAGCTCACCACCGGGACGCCACACTGAAGCTTTCTTT,CASSPPGRHTEAFF
TRBJ2-5,.,.,TRBV4-1,TGCGCCAGCAGCCAAGATCGGGAGACCCAGTACTTC,CASSQDRETQYF
TRBJ2-3,once,.,TRBV28,TGTGCCAGCAGCCCCTCCCTAGGGGTGTTATCCACAGATACGCAGTATTTT,CASSPSLGVLSTDTQYF
TRBJ1-5,.,.,TRBV2,TGTGCCAGCAGTGACAGGGACGTAAATCAGCCCCAGCATTTT,CASSDRDVNQPQHF
TRBJ2-2,few,.,TRBV7-9,TGTGCCAGCAGCCTCGATGGGACATTGAACACCGGGGAGCTGTTTTTT,CASSLDGTLNTGELFF
TRBJ1-5,once,TRBD1,TRBV18,TGTGCCAGCTCACCATCGGGACAGGGGCAGCCCCAGCATTTT,CASSPSGQGQPQHF
TRBJ2-3,few,TRBD2,TRBV25-1,TGTGCCAGCAGTGAATATCAGCGGGGGATCCCAGATACGCAGTATTTT,CASSEYQRGIPDTQYF
TRBJ2-1,.,TRBD1,TRBV5-4,TGTGCCAGCAGGGTGGGACAGGGAGACAATGAGCAGTTCTTC,CASRVGQGDNEQFF
TRBJ2-3,.,.,TRBV28,TGTGCCAGCAGGGGGGACGGTACTAGCACAGATACGCAGTATTTT,CASRGDGTSTDTQYF
TRBJ2-1,few,.,TRBV28,TGTGCCAGCAGTTTAAATTTGAGGAATGAGCAGTTCTTC,CASSLNLRNEQFF
TRBJ2-4,once,.,TRBV19,TGTGCCAGTAGTATGGAGGGGGAACTAGCCAAAAACATTCAGTACTTC,CASSMEGELAKNIQYF
TRBJ2-1,few,.,TRBV6-6,TGTGCCAGCAGTTATGGGGAGCGAGAGCAGTTCTTC,CASSYGEREQFF
TRBJ1-5,.,.,TRBV28,TGTGCCAGCAGTTTAAGCCGGGCAGGACGGGATTTCAATCAGCCCCAGCATTTT,CASSLSRAGRDFNQPQHF
TRBJ1-1,.,.,TRBV6-5,TGTGCCAGCAGTCCGGAGGGACCACGCGGAGCTTTCTTT,CASSPEGPRGAFF
TRBJ2-6,.,.,TRBV7-9,TGTGCCAGCAGCTTAGCGGGGGGCGGTTTCGCTGGGGCCAACGTCCTGACTTTC,CASSLAGGGFAGANVLTF
TRBJ2-3,.,TRBD1,TRBV7-8,TGTGCCAGCAGCTTAGCCGGACAGGGGCTTAAGACAGATACGCAGTATTTT,CASSLAGQGLKTDTQYF
TRBJ2-1,.,.,TRBV7-9,TGTGCCAGCAGCCACGGAGCCTACAATGAGCAGTTCTTC,CASSHGAYNEQFF
TRBJ1-1,.,.,TRBV11-2,TGTGCCAGCAGCCGAAATCCCGGGATAAATGTCCGGAACACTGAAGCTTTCTTT,CASSRNPGINVRNTEAFF
TRBJ1-5,.,TRBD1,TRBV30,TGTGCCTGGAGTGTACCCCTACAGGGGGCTGGAAATCAGCCCCAGCATTTT,CAWSVPLQGAGNQPQHF
TRBJ2-1,.,TRBD1,TRBV5-8,TGTGCCAGCAGCTTGTATCCGGGACAGGCGTACAATGAGCAGTTCTTC,CASSLYPGQAYNEQFF
TRBJ2-4,once,TRBD2,TRBV9,TGTGCCAGCAGCGCGACCGCCGGGACTAGCGGAAACATTCAGTACTTC,CASSATAGTSGNIQYF
TRBJ1-2,.,.,TRBV6-5,TGTGCCAGCAGTTATTGGGGGGAGGCGTATGGCTACACCTTC,CASSYWGEAYGYTF
TRBJ1-1,.,.,TRBV4-1,TGCGCCAGCAGCCAAGATCCCGGGTCTGAAGCTTTCTTT,CASSQDPGSEAFF
TRBJ1-1,.,.,TRBV4-1,TGCGCCAGCAGCCAGACGGCCGGGACAACTGAAGCTTTCTTT,CASSQTAGTTEAFF
TRBJ1-5,few,.,TRBV5-1,TGCGCCAGCAGCCACCTGGGGGGCAATCAGCCCCAGCATTTT,CASSHLGGNQPQHF